These T cell receptor beta chains were read from a single sample in a study of cytomegalovirus exposure and HLA in healthy donors. Generated by immunoSEQ multiplex PCR, the TCRdb table keeps only in-frame clones and is missing some. The table includes about 160,000 clones, almost 85% detected once. Specimen: PBMCs. The receptors derive from a boy between 2 and 10 years old in good health and CMV-seronegative. Each CDR3 is given with its conserved first and last residue. The order of the fields is D gene, V gene, clone size, J gene, CDR3 DNA, CDR3 protein. D genes are given only for firm matches. Clone sizes are given selectively: once, few, many, or a class where the clone is expanded.

.	TRBV15	.	TRBJ2-5	TGTGCCACCAGCAGAGATCTCTTTACCTATCTCCGCCAAGAGACCCAGTACTTC	CATSRDLFTYLRQETQYF
TRBD1	TRBV29-1	.	TRBJ1-2	TGCAGCGTTGAAGACCCCAAACAGGGGACGAATGGCTACACCTTC	CSVEDPKQGTNGYTF
TRBD2	TRBV10-1	.	TRBJ2-2	TGCGCCAGCAGTGAGTCTAGCGGGAGAAGGACCGGGGAGCTGTTTTTT	CASSESSGRRTGELFF
.	TRBV4-2	once	TRBJ1-2	TGTGCCAGCAGCGGAAGCGGGGGGGCGACGGGCTACACCTTC	CASSGSGGATGYTF
.	TRBV5-6	.	TRBJ2-5	TGTGCCAGCAGCTTGGTTCGCACATCATCAGAGACCCAGTACTTC	CASSLVRTSSETQYF
.	TRBV6-1	.	TRBJ2-5	TGTGCCAGCAGTCCCTTTTCCCAAGAGACCCAGTACTTC	CASSPFSQETQYF
.	TRBV12-5	.	TRBJ2-7	TGTGCTAGTGGTTACAGTGTTTACGAGCAGTACTTC	CASGYSVYEQYF
TRBD2	TRBV28	.	TRBJ2-7	TGTGCCAGCAGACACGGGGCGGGAGAACGGGGCGAGCAGTACTTC	CASRHGAGERGEQYF
.	TRBV1	.	TRBJ1-1	TGCACCAGCAGCCAAAAAATGGGGGCTGACACTGAAGCTTTCTTT	CTSSQKMGADTEAFF
.	TRBV6-1	.	TRBJ1-2	TGTGCCAGCAGTGAAGGCGGGTTTAACTATGGCTACACCTTC	CASSEGGFNYGYTF
TRBD1	TRBV19	.	TRBJ1-2	TGTGCCAGTAGTAACCCCCACAGGGGGCTTGGCTATGGCTACACCTTC	CASSNPHRGLGYGYTF
TRBD1	TRBV2	.	TRBJ2-7	TGTGCCAGCAGTGGGGTAGGGACAGCCTCCTACGAGCAGTACTTC	CASSGVGTASYEQYF
TRBD2	TRBV7-9	.	TRBJ2-3	TGTGCCAGCAGCGCGCGGCTAGCGGGAGATCCCACAGATACGCAGTATTTT	CASSARLAGDPTDTQYF
TRBD1	TRBV27	.	TRBJ2-7	TGTGCCAGCAGTCAAGGGACAGGGGGCGGGTACGAGCAGTACTTC	CASSQGTGGGYEQYF
.	TRBV20-1	.	TRBJ2-5	TGCAGTGCTAGACCTAGAGAGACCCAGTACTTC	CSARPRETQYF
TRBD2	TRBV28	once	TRBJ2-5	TGTGCCATCGGGACTAGCGGGACTGGGTACCAAGAGACCCAGTACTTC	CAIGTSGTGYQETQYF
.	TRBV5-4	once	TRBJ2-6	TGTGCCAGCAGACAGGACCCCTCTGGGGCCAACGTCCTGACTTTC	CASRQDPSGANVLTF
TRBD1	TRBV13	.	TRBJ2-2	TGTGCCAGCAGCGCACACAGGACAGGGTATGGCGGGGAGCTGTTTTTT	CASSAHRTGYGGELFF
.	TRBV7-9	.	TRBJ1-2	TGTGCCAGCAGCTCTGTTATTAGTAGTGGCTGGGGCCCTAACTATGGCTACACCTTC	CASSSVISSGWGPNYGYTF
.	TRBV5-1	.	TRBJ2-7	TGCGCCAGCAGCTCCGAGCGGAGGTGGTACTTC	CASSSERRWYF
.	TRBV14	.	TRBJ2-7	TGTGCCAGCCGGAATTCCGGGTCTTCCTACGAGCAGTACTTC	CASRNSGSSYEQYF
.	TRBV6-1	.	TRBJ1-5	TGTGCCAGCAGTGAAGCGCCACTTCAGAGGGCCGCTTATAGCAATCAGCCCCAGCATTTT	CASSEAPLQRAAYSNQPQHF
TRBD2	TRBV27	.	TRBJ2-5	TGTGCCAGCCGAAACCTGGGGGGGGGACTCCGGGAGACCCAGTACTTC	CASRNLGGGLRETQYF
.	TRBV29-1	.	TRBJ2-7	TGCAGCGTTGAAGCTACAGATACCTACGAGCAGTACTTC	CSVEATDTYEQYF
.	TRBV10-3	.	TRBJ1-4	TGTGCCATCAGTGATAGGGGTACTAATGAAAAACTGTTTTTT	CAISDRGTNEKLFF
TRBD1	TRBV9	.	TRBJ1-4	TGTGCCAGCACCTACAGGGGGCTTTCTAATGAAAAACTGTTTTTT	CASTYRGLSNEKLFF
.	TRBV5-4	.	TRBJ2-5	TGTGCCAGCAGCTTGGCACCAGGGAGGAAAGAGACCCAGTACTTC	CASSLAPGRKETQYF
TRBD2	TRBV4-1	.	TRBJ2-7	TGCGCCAGCAGCGAACTAGCGGGCAGAACCTACGAGCAGTACTTC	CASSELAGRTYEQYF
TRBD2	TRBV7-9	.	TRBJ2-7	TGTGCCAGCAGCTTGGCTAGCGGCATATACTACGAGCAGTACTTC	CASSLASGIYYEQYF
.	TRBV28	once	TRBJ2-1	TGTGCCAGCAGTTTACAGGTCAGCCAGCAGTTCTTC	CASSLQVSQQFF
.	TRBV10-1	.	TRBJ1-4	TGCGCCAGCAGTTCTAGCGGAACTAATGAAAAACTGTTTTTT	CASSSSGTNEKLFF
.	TRBV5-4	.	TRBJ2-1	TGTGCCAGCAGCTTGGCCCGGAGTTTTAATGAGCAGTTCTTC	CASSLARSFNEQFF
TRBD1	TRBV2	.	TRBJ1-2	TGTGCCAGCAGCGATACAGGGGGCGCGGATGGCTACACCTTC	CASSDTGGADGYTF
TRBD2	TRBV5-1	once	TRBJ2-1	TGCGCCAGCAGCCCTTTAGCGGGAGATATGTATAATGAGCAGTTCTTC	CASSPLAGDMYNEQFF
.	TRBV4-1	.	TRBJ2-1	TGCGCCAGCAGCCAAGATCGGGACTACAATGAGCAGTTCTTC	CASSQDRDYNEQFF
.	TRBV11-2	.	TRBJ1-2	TGTGCCAGCAGCTTAGATATCGGGGGGCGGGTCGATGGCTACACCTTC	CASSLDIGGRVDGYTF
.	TRBV2	.	TRBJ1-2	TGTGCCAGCAGGGACCGGCAAGGGGGAGTGGTGGGTGGCTACACCTTC	CASRDRQGGVVGGYTF
.	TRBV5-6	.	TRBJ1-2	TGTGCCAGCAGGCCCCAGGGGCTAATTAACTATGGCTACACCTTC	CASRPQGLINYGYTF
TRBD1	TRBV7-9	.	TRBJ2-7	TGTGCCAGCAGCAAGAGGTTCAGGGGGCAAACCCCCTACGAGCAGTACTTC	CASSKRFRGQTPYEQYF
.	TRBV5-1	.	TRBJ2-1	TGCGCCAGCTATCAGGAGGGCCTTAATGAGCAGTTCTTC	CASYQEGLNEQFF
.	TRBV29-1	.	TRBJ2-3	TGCAGCGTTGAAGATCCCTTTCCGGGAGACTCAGATACGCAGTATTTT	CSVEDPFPGDSDTQYF
.	TRBV11-2	.	TRBJ2-1	TGTGCCAGCAGCTTAGCCACCAAGACGGGTGAGCAGTTCTTC	CASSLATKTGEQFF
.	TRBV5-6	.	TRBJ1-5	TGTGCCAGCAGCTTGGGGAGGGGGCCCCAGCATTTT	CASSLGRGPQHF
TRBD1	TRBV19	.	TRBJ2-3	TGTGCCAGTAGTCTCAGGACAGGGGAGACAGATACGCAGTATTTT	CASSLRTGETDTQYF
.	TRBV15	.	TRBJ1-3	TGTGCCACCAGCAGAGATTTTAGCGGAGGGTACTCTGGAAACACCATATATTTT	CATSRDFSGGYSGNTIYF
.	TRBV13	once	TRBJ2-7	TGTGCCAGCAGCTTCTCTAGCGTCCCCTACGAGCAGTACTTC	CASSFSSVPYEQYF
.	TRBV28	few	TRBJ1-5	TGTGCCAGCAGACCCCCAGGGGCCGTGGATCAGCCCCAGCATTTT	CASRPPGAVDQPQHF
.	TRBV29-1	few	TRBJ1-1	TGCAGCTTCAGGTCGGAGGAAACTGAAGCTTTCTTT	CSFRSEETEAFF
.	TRBV14	.	TRBJ1-1	TGTGCCAGCAGCCAAGTCGGTCACACTGAAGCTTTCTTT	CASSQVGHTEAFF